These T cell receptor beta chains were read from a single sample in a study of T cell responses to AZD1222 COVID-19 vaccine. The method was immunoSEQ multiplex PCR; TCRdb's version includes in-frame clones alone and lacks a portion of them. The sample lists some 180,000 clones, about nine tenths occurring once. The source was peripheral blood, collected 28 days after the second AZD1222 dose. The receptors derive from an adult who received the AZD1222 COVID-19 vaccine. CDR3s include the opening cysteine and the closing phenylalanine or tryptophan. A D gene is named only where the DNA matches it firmly. Only some rows state a clone size, as once, few, many or a class for expanded clones.

>-|-|TRBJ2-7|TRBV7-6
CASSLEASGHEQYF
TGTGCCAGCAGCTTAGAGGCTTCTGGGCACGAGCAGTACTTC
>-|-|TRBJ2-2|TRBV2
CASSFKAAGELFF
TGTGCCAGCAGTTTTAAGGCCGCCGGGGAGCTGTTTTTT
>-|-|TRBJ2-2|TRBV4-3
CASSQGQDNTGELFF
TGCGCCAGCAGCCAAGGACAGGATAACACCGGGGAGCTGTTTTTT
>-|-|TRBJ2-7|TRBV19
CASSIQGMSSYEQYF
TGTGCCAGTAGTATACAGGGGATGTCCTCCTACGAGCAGTACTTC
>TRBD2|-|TRBJ2-7|TRBV6-2/TRBV6-3
CASSYSGTSAYEQYF
TGTGCCAGCAGTTACTCGGGGACTAGCGCTTACGAGCAGTACTTC
>-|-|TRBJ1-1|TRBV11-1
CASRLPPGGGNTEAFF
TGTGCCAGCAGGTTACCCCCGGGGGGGGGAAACACTGAAGCTTTCTTT
>-|-|TRBJ1-5|TRBV28
CASSLFPGRDNQPQHF
TGTGCCAGCAGTTTATTTCCGGGGAGGGACAATCAGCCCCAGCATTTT
>TRBD2|few|TRBJ2-1|TRBV6-2/TRBV6-3
CASSYSLAGGNEQFF
TGTGCCAGCAGTTACTCACTAGCGGGGGGCAATGAGCAGTTCTTC
>TRBD1|-|TRBJ2-1|TRBV2
CASRGTANNEQFF
TGTGCCAGCAGGGGGACAGCCAACAATGAGCAGTTCTTC
>TRBD1|-|TRBJ2-7|TRBV11-2
CASSPRQGSDSYEQYF
TGTGCCAGCAGCCCGAGACAGGGGAGCGATTCCTACGAGCAGTACTTC
>-|-|TRBJ2-1|TRBV11-2
CASSSEDFLGEQFF
TGTGCCAGCAGCTCAGAGGATTTTTTAGGTGAGCAGTTCTTC
>TRBD2|-|TRBJ2-5|TRBV5-1
CASSPLAGVGEETQYF
TGCGCCAGCAGCCCGTTAGCGGGAGTGGGCGAAGAGACCCAGTACTTC
>TRBD2|-|TRBJ2-1|TRBV27
CASSLGLAGGEQFF
TGTGCCAGCAGTTTGGGACTAGCGGGGGGTGAGCAGTTCTTC
>TRBD1|-|TRBJ1-1|TRBV5-6
CASSFRGRYTEAFF
TGTGCCAGCAGCTTCAGGGGGCGGTACACTGAAGCTTTCTTT
>TRBD1|-|TRBJ1-2|TRBV24-1
CATSDFGFGTGASYGYTF
TGTGCCACCAGTGATTTCGGGTTCGGGACAGGGGCGTCCTATGGCTACACCTTC
>-|-|TRBJ1-1|TRBV10-3
CASAKNTEAFF
TGTGCCAGCGCAAAGAACACTGAAGCTTTCTTT